This entry concerns a single TCR beta chain. It lacks a known antigen. Base qualities are missing; no much larger clone stands one base away. The library was produced with the immunoSEQ multiplex PCR assay. RNA was extracted from all samples and reverse transcribed into cDNA as template for TCR sequencing. First-strand cDNA was synthesized with SuperScript III using a 2:1 mix of oligo-dT and random hexamers. Amplification bias was assessed with a synthetic immune receptor repertoire, and residual bias was removed computationally. The authors' analysis ran thus. Raw reads were preprocessed to remove errors, and CDR3 was defined by IMGT conventions from the conserved cysteine to phenylalanine. Clonality was calculated as 1 minus Shannon entropy normalized by log2 of the number of productive unique TCRs. CD4 or CD8 identity of scalp clones was inferred by cross-referencing scalp TCRbeta sequences with sorted blood CD4 and CD8 repertoires. TCRdb holds this immuneACCESS table with in-frame rearrangements only. Some clones are missing; in checked studies, unresolved V genes explain under half, and the rest has no known cause. The DNA gave D and trimming, while V, J and clone size come from that table. The sample includes more than 140,000 clones, with about 88% observed a single time. The ten largest clones add up to roughly 13% of the sample.

Trimming at the junction amounts to 0 bases on V and 4 bases on J, and the germline ends lie 12 bases apart. Inclusive of the bounding cysteine and phenylalanine, the CDR3 is 15 residues long. CDR3 DNA only is kept here, 45 bases in frame from base 1. From a lookup of the germline V gene (reference sequence), CDR1 and CDR2 are MNHEY and SMNVEV. The time point label here, explained by the study, means: approximately 4 weeks on oral tofacitinib. The intended sense of this specimen's treatment or condition label: oral pan-JAK inhibitor, 5-10 mg twice daily. Lesional scalp punch biopsies and peripheral blood were collected from alopecia areata patients. PBMCs were isolated by density centrifugation and stained for CD3, CD4 and CD8, after which CD4+ and CD8+ T cells were sorted on a FACSAria. This sample is drawn from a study of CD8+ T cells in alopecia areata (dated by TCRdb to the late 2010s). Some background on the complete study: The treated patients took part in an open-label pilot trial in which moderate-to-severe alopecia areata was treated with oral tofacitinib at 5 to 10 mg twice daily. High-throughput TCRbeta sequencing was used to examine T cell clonal expansion in alopecia areata in both the C3H/HeJ mouse model and human patients. Human TCRbeta sequencing covered scalp tissue and sorted CD4+ and CD8+ peripheral blood T cells from patchy and totalis/universalis alopecia areata patients and healthy controls. Biopsies were taken from tofacitinib-treated patients at baseline and again at 4 and 24 weeks into treatment, and several of those patients also had a later scalp biopsy. Patients stayed on tofacitinib for 6 to 18 months and then had 6 months of follow-up off drug so that delayed response and recurrence could be assessed. For the treated patients, the SALT score, which quantifies what percentage of scalp surface area is affected, served as the measure of disease severity. The RNA source kit depended on sample type: the PAXgene miRNA kit for fixed scalp, the miRNeasy kit for PBMCs, and the RNeasy kit for mouse skin. Scalp clonality was compared among normal scalp (n=4), patchy alopecia areata scalp (n=8), and alopecia totalis/universalis scalp (n=8). immunoSEQ multiplex PCR using 35 Vbeta forward primers and 13 Jbeta reverse primers was used to amplify TCRbeta CDR3 regions.

General findings and caveats noted by the study authors: Compared with normal scalp, lesional scalp had higher clonality and more expanded CD8+ clones, particularly in alopecia totalis/universalis, a pattern that suggests antigenic drive. With tofacitinib, both scalp clonality and the number of expanded CD8+ clones among the top 100 scalp clones went down significantly. Because the treated cohort was small and had just a single nonresponder, larger studies are needed to establish links between baseline CD8+ expansion and response. TCR sequences shared between patients were less clear than in mice, possibly partly because of HLA diversity in the patient population. Many expanded lesional clones were found to persist in scalp and blood during tofacitinib treatment, and relapse after treatment cessation may be partly explained by this persistence. Unlike mouse skin, which is dominated by gammadelta T cells, normal human skin has resident alphabeta T cells that are also sequenced, and this complicates analysis of the scalp TCR repertoire.

This sequence originates from a human donor with alopecia areata. This specimen consisted of CD8+ T cells sorted from blood, obtained at week 4, from a patient treated with tofacitinib. Recombination linked TRBV27 to TRBJ1-2; no D gene can be assigned with confidence. The DNA sequence follows: TGTGCCAGCAGTTTATCGATCGGCGGCGGCTATGGCTACACCTTC. The encoded protein is CASSLSIGGGYGYTF.